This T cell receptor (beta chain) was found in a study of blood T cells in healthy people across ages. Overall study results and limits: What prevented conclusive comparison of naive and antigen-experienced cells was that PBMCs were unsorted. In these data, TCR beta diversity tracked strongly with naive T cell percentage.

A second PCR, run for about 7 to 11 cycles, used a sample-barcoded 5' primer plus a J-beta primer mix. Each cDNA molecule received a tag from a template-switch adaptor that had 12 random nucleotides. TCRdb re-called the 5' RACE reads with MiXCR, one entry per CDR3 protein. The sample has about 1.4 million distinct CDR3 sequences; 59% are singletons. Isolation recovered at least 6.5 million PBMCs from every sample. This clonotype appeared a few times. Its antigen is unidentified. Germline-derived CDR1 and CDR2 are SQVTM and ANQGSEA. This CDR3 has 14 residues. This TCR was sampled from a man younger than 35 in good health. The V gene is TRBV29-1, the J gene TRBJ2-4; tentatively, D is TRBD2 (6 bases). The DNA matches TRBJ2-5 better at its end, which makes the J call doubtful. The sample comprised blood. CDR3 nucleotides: TGCAGCGTTGTTAGGACGGAGGGCCAAGAGACCCAGTACTTC. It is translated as CSVVRTEGQETQYF.